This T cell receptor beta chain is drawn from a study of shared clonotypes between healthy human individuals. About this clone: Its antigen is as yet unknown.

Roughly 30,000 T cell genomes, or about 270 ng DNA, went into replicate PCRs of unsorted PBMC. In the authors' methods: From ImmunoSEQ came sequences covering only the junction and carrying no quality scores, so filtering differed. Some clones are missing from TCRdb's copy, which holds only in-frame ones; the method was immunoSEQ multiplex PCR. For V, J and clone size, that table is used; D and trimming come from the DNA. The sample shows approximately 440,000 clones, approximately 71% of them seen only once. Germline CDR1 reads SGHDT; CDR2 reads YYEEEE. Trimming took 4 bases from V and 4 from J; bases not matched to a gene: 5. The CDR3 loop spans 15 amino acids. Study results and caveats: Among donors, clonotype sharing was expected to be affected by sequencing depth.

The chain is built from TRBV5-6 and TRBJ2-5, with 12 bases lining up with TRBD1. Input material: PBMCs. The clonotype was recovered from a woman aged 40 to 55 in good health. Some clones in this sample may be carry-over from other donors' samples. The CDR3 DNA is TGTGCCAGCAGCACGGGACAGGGGGCTCGAGAGACCCAGTACTTC. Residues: CASSTGQGARETQYF.